This is a list of T cell receptor beta chains from one sample in a study of blood T cell repertoires in COVID-19. Sequencing used immunoSEQ multiplex PCR; TCRdb keeps in-frame clones, though not all of them. The data show around 200,000 clones, about 85% seen once. Sequenced input: peripheral blood. These TCRs come from a man aged 25 to 40 with acute or convalescent COVID-19. The CDR3 runs from the conserved cysteine through the conserved F or W. Each record gives: D gene, V gene, J gene, CDR3 protein. The D gene is left open where the match is weak.

>TRBD2|TRBV27|TRBJ2-1
CASSLGTRSNEQFF
>.|TRBV5-1|TRBJ1-1
CASRGANTEAFF
>TRBD1|TRBV10-3|TRBJ2-7
CAIMGQGYEQYF
>.|TRBV7-2|TRBJ2-1
CASSKRPDGGEFF
>.|TRBV28|TRBJ1-2
CASSPVNYGYTF
>TRBD2|TRBV19|TRBJ2-1
CASSVKIAGQMFF
>.|TRBV19|TRBJ2-7
CATTQGSYEQYF
>TRBD1|TRBV13|TRBJ1-1
CASSLTGGTEAFF
>.|TRBV5-1|TRBJ2-5
CASSPGHNGETQYF
>.|TRBV6-5|TRBJ1-1
CASRTVGWENTEAFF
>.|TRBV9|TRBJ1-1
CASSVGTTEYTEAFF